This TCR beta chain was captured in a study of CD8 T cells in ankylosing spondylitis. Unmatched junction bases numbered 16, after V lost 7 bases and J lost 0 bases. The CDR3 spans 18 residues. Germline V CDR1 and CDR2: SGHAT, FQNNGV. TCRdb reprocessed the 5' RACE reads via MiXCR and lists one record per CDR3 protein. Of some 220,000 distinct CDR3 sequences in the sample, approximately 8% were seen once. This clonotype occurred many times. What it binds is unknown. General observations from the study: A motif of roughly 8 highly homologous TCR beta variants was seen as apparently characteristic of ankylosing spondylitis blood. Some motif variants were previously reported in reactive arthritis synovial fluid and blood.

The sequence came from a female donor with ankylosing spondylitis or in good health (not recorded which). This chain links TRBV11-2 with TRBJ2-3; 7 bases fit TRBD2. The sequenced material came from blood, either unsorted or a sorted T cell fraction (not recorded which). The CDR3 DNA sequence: TGTGCCAGCACGGGGGTCCTAGCGGTACCAACTAGCACAGATACGCAGTATTTT. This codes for CASTGVLAVPTSTDTQYF. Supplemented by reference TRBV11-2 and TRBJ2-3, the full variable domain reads EAGVAQSPRYKIIEKRQSVAFWCNPISGHATLYWYQQILGQGPKLLIQFQNNGVVDDSQLPKDRFSAERLKGVDSTLKIQPAKLEDSAVYLCASTGVLAVPTSTDTQYFGPGTRLTVL.